This T cell receptor beta chain was documented in a study of CXCR3-negative and CXCR3-positive naive CD8 T cells. Study-level points and caveats: Memory cells showed distinct TRBV-TRBJ patterns, while the two naive subsets matched.

Concerning this clonotype itself: Its antigen remains unidentified.

The study made its TRB cDNA libraries by 5' RACE, adding UMI labels. TCRdb reprocessed the 5' RACE reads and keeps a single row for each CDR3 protein, giving no DNA. The sample totals about 90,000 distinct CDR3 sequences. The sequenced material came from naive CXCR3- CD8+ T cells from blood. Sample subset: CD45RO-CCR7+CD27+CD95- naive CD8+ T cells lacking CXCR3 (TNR3-). The clonotype originates from a human donor in good health. Some clones in this sample may be carry-over from other donors' samples.

CDR3 loop: CASSHRLAGSTDTQYF. J is TRBJ2-3 and V is TRBV12-3 or TRBV12-4; TCRdb selects TRBD2, and the lack of DNA leaves this call unchecked. The CDR3 consists of 16 residues.